A single sample gave rise to the 22 T cell receptor beta chains below, sequenced in a study of breast tumors, draining lymph nodes, adjacent tissues. Each CDR3 protein gets one entry after TCRdb re-called the multiplex PCR reads with MiXCR. The sample records 150,000 to 200,000 distinct CDR3 sequences, roughly 35% being singletons. The lymph nodes were axillary draining lymph nodes from breast cancer patients. Sequencing was performed on axillary lymph node tissue. Every receptor here comes from a female donor with breast cancer. Some clones in this sample may be carry-over from other donors' samples.

This clonotype was seen a handful of times. Sequence at one end of the junction differs from germline and may be a read error. The chain uses TRBV20-1 and TRBJ2-1; D call uncertain. This CDR3 contains 11 residues. CDR1 and CDR2 (germline): DFQATT, SNEGSKA (reference sequence). The CDR3 spells CSARGGRSENF. The CDR3 bases are TGCAGTGCTAGAGGGGGTCGCTCCGAAAACTTC.

Points on this clonotype: A clone one base away is much larger, so this may be a read error. The V gene is TRBV10-3, the J gene TRBJ2-3; TRBD2 is a possible D gene (6 bases). This CDR3 spans 16 amino acids. CDR1 ENHRY and CDR2 SYGVKD come from the germline V gene. Trimming left V 10 bases short and J 1 base short, with 21 bases between. This chain's CDR3 is CASRARLGAGTDTQYF. In DNA, the CDR3 is TGTGCCAGCAGGGCCCGACTAGGGGCGGGCACAGATACGCAGTATTTT.

This clonotype was seen many times. A much larger clone lies one base from this, so it may be a read error. The chain couples TRBV20-1 to TRBJ2-5; no firm D call. The V end lost 3 bases, the J end lost 7 bases, and 18 bases lay between the germline ends. CDR3 length: 14 residues. Germline V gene lookup returns CDR1 DFQATT and CDR2 SNEGSKA (reference sequence). The CDR3 loop reads CSARPHGIEATQYF. In DNA, the CDR3 is TGCAGTGCTAGGCCCCACGGCATCGAAGCGACCCAGTACTTC.

The sample holds many counts of this clonotype. The chain combines TRBV6-2 or TRBV6-3 with TRBJ2-5, with D perhaps TRBD1 (7 bases). This CDR3 comprises 14 residues. Deletions cut 5 bases from V and 5 bases from J, with 15 bases between. Germline V gene sequence: CDR1 MNHEY, CDR2 SVGEGT. CDR3 sequence: CASSHQGEVETQYF. The CDR3 coding sequence is TGTGCCAGCAGTCACCAGGGGGAGGTCGAGACCCAGTACTTC.

In its sample, this clonotype was seen many times. CDR3 region: CASSAGPSNSYEQYF. Here the CDR3 DNA reads TGTGCCAGCAGCGCGGGACCTTCAAACTCCTACGAGCAGTACTTC. V usage is TRBV5-6 and J usage is TRBJ2-7; tentative D call: TRBD2 (6 bases). The CDR3 loop spans 15 amino acids. Trimming took off 4 bases at V and 0 bases at J, with 14 bases between the two ends. The germline CDR1 and CDR2 sequences are SGHDT and YYEEEE. Combining the CDR3 with reference TRBV5-6 and TRBJ2-7 gives the whole variable domain DAGVTQSPTHLIKTRGQQVTLRCSPKSGHDTVSWYQQALGQGPQFIFQYYEEEERQRGNFPDRFSGHQFPNYSSELNVNALLLGDSALYLCASSAGPSNSYEQYFGPGTRLTVT.

This clonotype was recorded many times. This chain uses TRBV18 with TRBJ1-6; maybe TRBD1 (6 bases). Per the germline V gene, CDR1 is KGHSH and CDR2 is LQKENI. The V end lost 3 bases, the J end lost 10 bases, and 16 bases lay between the germline ends. The CDR3 length is 15 residues. In DNA, the CDR3 is TGTGCCAGCTCACCCTCCGGGGTACAGGGATCACCCCTCCACTTT. Its protein product is CASSPSGVQGSPLHF.

This clonotype occurred many times. The J gene is TRBJ2-2, the V gene TRBV7-6, with 10 bases fitting TRBD2. J was trimmed by 5 bases and V by 7 bases; bases with no gene match: 1. This CDR3 has 13 amino acids. Per germline, CDR1 SGHVS and CDR2 FNYEAQ. The CDR3 loop reads CASKAGGTGELFF. The CDR3 nucleotides read TGTGCCAGCAAAGCGGGAGGGACCGGGGAGCTGTTTTTT.

At least ten counts were recorded for this clonotype. V and J are TRBV6-1 and TRBJ2-1; D is unclear. The germline V gene encodes CDR1 MNHNS and CDR2 SASEGT. V was trimmed by 5 bases and J by 4 bases, leaving 3 bases between them. The CDR3 spans 11 residues. In DNA form, the CDR3 reads TGTGCCAGCAGTCCATACAATGAGCAGTTCTTC. It encodes CASSPYNEQFF.

The J gene is TRBJ2-7, the V gene TRBV20-1; TRBD1 aligns across 9 bases. With V trimmed by 3 bases and J by 1 base, 4 bases remained unmatched. The CDR3 sequence is 14 residues long. Germline CDR1 is DFQATT and CDR2 is SNEGSKA (reference sequence). DNA of the CDR3: TGCAGTGCTAGCGCACAGGGGGCATCCTACGAGCAGTACTTC. It encodes CSASAQGASYEQYF.

In its sample, this clonotype was seen many times. The J gene is TRBJ2-2, the V gene TRBV18, with D hard to call. Trimming shortened V by 6 bases and J by 1 base, and 9 bases separated the two germline ends. CDR3 length: 14 amino acids. The germline CDR1 and CDR2 sequences are KGHSH and LQKENI. The CDR3 loop reads CASSPGLNTGELFF. The CDR3 nucleotides read TGTGCCAGCTCCCCTGGTCTGAACACCGGGGAGCTGTTTTTT. Full variable domain (remainder filled in from reference TRBV18 and TRBJ2-2): NAGVMQNPRHLVRRRGQEARLRCSPMKGHSHVYWYRQLPEEGLKFMVYLQKENIIDESGMPKERFSAEFPKEGPSILRIQQVVRGDSAAYFCASSPGLNTGELFFGEGSRLTVL.

This clonotype came up many times. This rearrangement joins TRBV12-3 or TRBV12-4 to TRBJ1-4; TRBD1 aligns across 7 bases. The CDR3 has 15 amino acids. J was trimmed by 6 bases and V by 5 bases; bases with no gene match: 9. The CDR3 sequence: CASSEDRRTDEKLFF. CDR3 nucleotide sequence: TGTGCCAGCAGTGAGGACAGGCGGACGGATGAAAAACTGTTTTTT.

There are a few counts of this clonotype. This sequence may be a read error, since a much larger clone differs from it by one base. The rearrangement links TRBV5-1 to TRBJ1-5; D is unresolved. The germline CDR1 and CDR2 sequences are SGHRS and YFSETQ. Deletions cut 0 bases from V and 10 bases from J, with 14 bases between. The CDR3 length is 14 residues. CDR3 loop: CASSLDGVGHPQHF. DNA for the CDR3: TGCGCCAGCAGCTTGGACGGGGTGGGCCACCCCCAGCATTTT.

Worth noting for this clonotype: As the CDR3 is not closed by the conserved phenylalanine or tryptophan, this likely results from a read error. The chain joins TRBV20-1 to TRBJ1-6; 9 bases map to TRBD1. Germline CDR1 reads DFQATT; CDR2 reads SNEGSKA (reference sequence). The CDR3 covers 16 residues. This CDR3 reads CGARDRGQGGNSPLHL. CDR3 nucleotides: TGCGGTGCTAGAGATAGGGGACAGGGCGGCAATTCACCCCTCCACCTT.

The genes are TRBV20-1 and TRBJ1-1, with no clear D. The CDR3 extends over 11 amino acids. V was cut by 6 bases and J by 3 bases, with 8 bases left in between. Germline CDR1 is DFQATT and CDR2 is SNEGSKA (reference sequence). CDR3 coding DNA: TGCAGTGCGTGGGAGGACACTGAAGCTTTCTTT. Protein sequence: CSAWEDTEAFF.

The table lists this clonotype with many counts. This rearrangement joins TRBV12-3 or TRBV12-4 to TRBJ2-7, with TRBD2 matching 8 bases. Trimming cost V 4 bases and J 3 bases; bases outside gene matches: 2. The CDR3 loop spans 13 amino acids. The CDR3 bases are TGTGCCAGCAGTTCTCTAGCGGGCTACGAGCAGTACTTC. Amino acids: CASSSLAGYEQYF.

The rearrangement uses TRBV27 and TRBJ2-1, with 12 nucleotides matching TRBD1. CDR3 size: 15 residues. The V segment lost 5 bases and the J segment 6 bases; nucleotides outside the gene matches: 5. Germline-derived CDR1 and CDR2 are MNHEY and SMNVEV (reference sequence). The CDR3 region is CASSRGQGAANEQFF. Written as DNA, the CDR3 is TGTGCCAGCAGTCGGGGACAGGGGGCGGCCAATGAGCAGTTCTTC.

There are many counts of this clonotype. The chain recombines TRBV18 with TRBJ2-6; weak D call: TRBD1 (6 bases). V shed 3 bases and J shed 0 bases, with 9 bases lying between them. CDR1 is KGHSH and CDR2 is LQKENI in the germline V gene. The CDR3 sequence is 16 residues long. The chain's CDR3 is CASSPGQSSGANVLTF. CDR3 nucleotides: TGTGCCAGCTCACCCGGACAGTCCTCTGGGGCCAACGTCCTGACTTTC. Full variable domain (missing parts from reference TRBV18 and TRBJ2-6): NAGVMQNPRHLVRRRGQEARLRCSPMKGHSHVYWYRQLPEEGLKFMVYLQKENIIDESGMPKERFSAEFPKEGPSILRIQQVVRGDSAAYFCASSPGQSSGANVLTFGAGSRLTVL.

This clonotype has ten or more counts. V gene TRBV6-2 or TRBV6-3 combines with J gene TRBJ1-5; weak D call: TRBD1 (6 bases). CDR1 is MNHEY, CDR2 SVGEGT, per germline. V was clipped by 6 bases and J by 0 bases, with 9 bases between them. The CDR3 covers 14 residues. The CDR3 DNA is TGTGCCAGCAGACAGGGATATAGCAATCAGCCCCAGCATTTT. Translating it yields CASRQGYSNQPQHF.

A note on this clonotype: It may be a read error: a sequence one base away is much more abundant. Because the CDR3 is missing its conserved closing phenylalanine or tryptophan, this is likely a read error. This chain connects TRBV7-3 to TRBJ2-3; no reliable D call. The CDR3 extends over 16 amino acids. V was pared by 6 bases and J by 0 bases, with 16 bases between. Germline values: CDR1 SGHTA, CDR2 FQGTGA. The CDR3 sequence: CASSFNGRPSTDTQYL. CDR3 coding DNA: TGTGCCAGCAGTTTCAACGGACGGCCTAGCACAGATACGCAGTATCTT.

This chain uses TRBV19 with TRBJ1-1; D unresolved. The CDR3 is 13 amino acids. Germline CDR1 reads LNHDA; CDR2 reads SQIVND (reference sequence). Trimming pared 4 bases from V and 1 base from J, leaving 7 bases between. The CDR3 here is CASSNFQNTEAFF. The CDR3, as DNA: TGTGCCAGTAGTAATTTTCAGAACACTGAAGCTTTCTTT. The variable domain in full, with the rest retrieved from reference TRBV19 and TRBJ1-1, is DGGITQSPKYLFRKEGQNVTLSCEQNLNHDAMYWYRQDPGQGLRLIYYSQIVNDFQKGDIAEGYSVSREKKESFPLTVTSAQKNPTAFYLCASSNFQNTEAFFGQGTRLTVV.

This clonotype was detected only once. This chain joins TRBV5-1 and TRBJ1-5; possible D gene TRBD1, 6 bases. Germline lookup yields CDR1 SGHRS and CDR2 YFSETQ. The CDR3 consists of 16 residues. V lost 5 bases and J lost 3, with 18 bases in between. The CDR3: CASRQTGGGPNQPQHF. CDR3 in DNA: TGCGCCAGCAGACAAACCGGTGGGGGGCCCAATCAGCCCCAGCATTTT.

This clonotype was counted ten times or more. The chain is built from TRBV30 and TRBJ2-1; the D gene is possibly TRBD1 (5 bases). Germline CDR1 reads GTSNPN; CDR2 reads SVGIG (reference sequence). CDR3 length: 13 residues. With 0 bases removed from V and 9 bases from J, the gap between germline ends came to 12 bases. This chain's CDR3 is CAWSVGRSGEQFF. CDR3 in DNA: TGTGCCTGGAGTGTGGGGCGCTCGGGTGAGCAGTTCTTC.